A selection of T cell receptor beta chains follows, all from one sample in a study of T cell responses to AZD1222 COVID-19 vaccine. Measured with immunoSEQ multiplex PCR; TCRdb has only the in-frame clones, and not every one. The sample has under 150,000 clones, 85% to 95% seen once; the top ten hold 1.5% to 2%. The specimen was peripheral blood, collected on day 0 of AZD1222 vaccination. These receptors were obtained from an adult in good health. Both conserved end residues are part of each CDR3. A D gene is named only where the DNA matches it firmly. Size values are once, few and many counts, or a class for expanded clones, and some rows have none.

NA	TRBV30	TRBJ1-5	NA	TGTGCCTGGAGTGTACTAGGGGATCAGCCCCAGCATTTT	CAWSVLGDQPQHF
NA	TRBV12-1	TRBJ1-2	NA	TGTGCCAGCAGCTTTGAGGACAGGAATTCCTATGGCTACACCTTC	CASSFEDRNSYGYTF
once	TRBV6-5	TRBJ1-5	NA	TGTGCCAGTGGCGGGACCAGGCAGCCCCAGCATTTT	CASGGTRQPQHF
NA	TRBV5-1	TRBJ2-1	TRBD2	TGCGCCAGCAGCTTGGATGGGACTAGCGGGAATGAGCAGTTCTTC	CASSLDGTSGNEQFF
NA	TRBV15	TRBJ1-6	NA	TGTGCCACCAGCAAAGGGACCTATAATTCACCCCTCCACTTT	CATSKGTYNSPLHF
NA	TRBV6-2/TRBV6-3	TRBJ1-5	NA	TGTGCCAGCAGTTACGCGTCGTTACCTAACAATCAGCCCCAGCATTTT	CASSYASLPNNQPQHF
NA	TRBV10-3	TRBJ2-1	NA	TGTGCCATCAGCGAACAAGGTGAGCAGTTCTTC	CAISEQGEQFF
NA	TRBV7-9	TRBJ1-2	NA	TGTGCCAGCAGCTTAGAAGCTAACTATGGCTACACCTTC	CASSLEANYGYTF
NA	TRBV5-1	TRBJ2-1	TRBD2	TGCGCCAGCAGTCTCCTCCTAGCGGACAATGAGCAGTTCTTC	CASSLLLADNEQFF
NA	TRBV7-8	TRBJ1-1	NA	TGTGCCAGCAGCTTAGATGGGGCGGAGGACACTGAAGCTTTCTTT	CASSLDGAEDTEAFF
NA	TRBV28	TRBJ2-7	NA	TGTGCCAGCAGTCGTCCGGGACCGAGAACGTACGAGCAGTACTTC	CASSRPGPRTYEQYF
NA	TRBV4-1	TRBJ1-4	NA	TGCGCCAGCAGAAAGGCACGGAACTGGTTTTTT	CASRKARNWFF
NA	TRBV9	TRBJ2-7	TRBD1	TGTGCCAGCAGCCTGGGACAGGGAGGGGGCGGGCAGTACTTC	CASSLGQGGGGQYF
once	TRBV7-3	TRBJ2-2	TRBD1	TGTGCCAGCAGCTTTTCCCGGACAGGGAGTCTCACCGGGGAGCTGTTTTTT	CASSFSRTGSLTGELFF
NA	TRBV30	TRBJ1-5	TRBD1	TGTGCCTGGAGTACAGGGACAGGGAATCAGCCCCAGCATTTT	CAWSTGTGNQPQHF
NA	TRBV3-1/TRBV3-2	TRBJ1-2	TRBD1	TGTGCCAGCAGGCCCGGGACAGGGGGCTCCTATGGCTACACCTTC	CASRPGTGGSYGYTF
NA	TRBV19	TRBJ2-7	TRBD2	TGTGCCAGTAGTCCACAGCGGGGGGCTAGCTACGAGCAGTACTTC	CASSPQRGASYEQYF
NA	TRBV19	TRBJ2-3	NA	TGTGCCAGTAAGGTCGGGGACACAGATACGCAGTATTTT	CASKVGDTDTQYF
NA	TRBV19	TRBJ2-5	NA	TGTGCCACTACAATGGGGGGAGGCCTCCAAGAGACCCAGTACTTC	CATTMGGGLQETQYF
few	TRBV11-2	TRBJ2-7	NA	TGTGCCAGCAGCCACGTCGCCTCCTACGAGCAGTACTTC	CASSHVASYEQYF
NA	TRBV7-8	TRBJ2-3	NA	TGTGCCAGCAGGGAGCGGAGCACAGATACGCAGTATTTT	CASRERSTDTQYF
NA	TRBV4-2	TRBJ1-4	NA	TGTGCCAGCAGCCTTCAACGGGCGGACTCACTCACTAATGAAAAACTGTTTTTT	CASSLQRADSLTNEKLFF
NA	TRBV3-1/TRBV3-2	TRBJ2-3	TRBD2	TGTGCCAGCAGCCCCAGGACTAGCGGGATTTCCACAGATACGCAGTATTTT	CASSPRTSGISTDTQYF
NA	TRBV10-3	TRBJ1-2	NA	TGTGCCATCAGCCCGACTGCCAACTATGGCTACACCTTC	CAISPTANYGYTF
NA	TRBV7-9	TRBJ1-4	NA	TGTGCCAGCAGCCCGCGGGGGGCTGATGAAAAACTGTTTTTT	CASSPRGADEKLFF
NA	TRBV9	TRBJ2-3	NA	TGTGCCAGCAGCGCCCCCGGGGGCGGGAAACTTTCCCTTCGGAATACGCAGTATTTT	CASSAPGGGKLSLRNTQYF
NA	TRBV5-1	TRBJ1-1	NA	TGCGCCAGCAGCTTGGATAACAGAAACACTGAAGCTTTCTTT	CASSLDNRNTEAFF
NA	TRBV28	TRBJ2-2	NA	TGTGCCAGCAAGGACAGTGACAACACCGGGGAGCTGTTTTTT	CASKDSDNTGELFF
NA	TRBV5-1	TRBJ2-1	TRBD2	TGCGCCAGCAGCTTAAGCGGGGGCGATGAGCAGTTCTTC	CASSLSGGDEQFF
NA	TRBV7-2	TRBJ2-7	TRBD2	TGTGCCAGCAGACCCCGTGGCCTAGCGGGTCGAAGCTCCTACGAGCAGTACTTC	CASRPRGLAGRSSYEQYF
NA	TRBV11-1	TRBJ1-2	NA	TGTGCCAGCAGCCGCGGCGCGGGCTCTACTTATGGCTACACCTTC	CASSRGAGSTYGYTF
NA	TRBV28	TRBJ1-2	NA	TGTGCCAGCACGGCAGGAAACTATGGCTACACCTTC	CASTAGNYGYTF
NA	TRBV27	TRBJ1-2	NA	TGTGCCAGCAGTTTATCGGGGACGGGCTATGGCTACACCTTC	CASSLSGTGYGYTF
NA	TRBV4-3	TRBJ1-5	NA	TGCGCCAGCAGCCAAGGCTGGGGGCGCAATCAGCCCCAGCATTTT	CASSQGWGRNQPQHF
NA	TRBV5-1	TRBJ2-3	TRBD2	TGCGCCAGCAGCTTGGGGGGGACTAGCACGACAGATACGCAGTATTTT	CASSLGGTSTTDTQYF
once	TRBV6-5	TRBJ1-1	TRBD1	TGTGCCAGCAGTTTGGACAGGCTGAACACTGAAGCTTTCTTT	CASSLDRLNTEAFF
NA	TRBV10-3	TRBJ1-2	NA	TGTGCCATCAGTGAAGGGGGGTATGAAATCTATGGCTACACCTTC	CAISEGGYEIYGYTF
NA	TRBV11-2	TRBJ1-2	NA	TGTGCCAGCAGCTTACAGGGTATGGGCTACACCTTC	CASSLQGMGYTF
NA	TRBV29-1	TRBJ1-1	NA	TGCAGCGGGGGAAGAGGACAGACGCTTAACACTGAAGCTTTCTTT	CSGGRGQTLNTEAFF
NA	TRBV29-1	TRBJ1-1	NA	TGCAGCGTTGAATCTGGGGGAGGAAGGACTGAAGCTTTCTTT	CSVESGGGRTEAFF
NA	TRBV4-2	TRBJ2-1	TRBD1	TGTGCCAGCAGTCAGGACAGGGCCTACAATGAGCAGTTCTTC	CASSQDRAYNEQFF
few	TRBV6-4	TRBJ2-3	NA	TGTGCCAGCAGTGACGGAGAGGGGTCAGATACGCAGTATTTT	CASSDGEGSDTQYF
NA	TRBV30	TRBJ1-2	TRBD1	TGTGCCTGGAGAGAACGGGACAGGGAATATGGCTACACCTTC	CAWRERDREYGYTF
NA	TRBV5-1	TRBJ2-1	NA	TGCGCCAGCAGCTTGGGTTTGGACGGTAGCTACTGGCAGTTCTTC	CASSLGLDGSYWQFF
NA	TRBV19	TRBJ2-7	NA	TGTGCCAGTAGTACGCTAGATGGCGAGCAGTACTTC	CASSTLDGEQYF